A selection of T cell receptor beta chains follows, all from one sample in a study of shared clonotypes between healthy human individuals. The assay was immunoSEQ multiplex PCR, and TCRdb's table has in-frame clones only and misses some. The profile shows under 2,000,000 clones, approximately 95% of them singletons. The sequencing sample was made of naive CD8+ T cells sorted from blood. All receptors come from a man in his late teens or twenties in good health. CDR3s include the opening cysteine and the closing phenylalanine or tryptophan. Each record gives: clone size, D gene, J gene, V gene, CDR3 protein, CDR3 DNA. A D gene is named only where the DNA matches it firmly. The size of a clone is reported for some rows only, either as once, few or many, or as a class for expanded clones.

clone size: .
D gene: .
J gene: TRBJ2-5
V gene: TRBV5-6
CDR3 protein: CASSLVGALQYF
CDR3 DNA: TGTGCCAGCAGCTTGGTTGGGGCTCTCCAGTACTTC

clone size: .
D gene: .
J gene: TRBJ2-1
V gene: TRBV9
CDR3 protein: CASSGTGGPEQFF
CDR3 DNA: TGTGCCAGCAGCGGTACCGGGGGTCCGGAGCAGTTCTTC

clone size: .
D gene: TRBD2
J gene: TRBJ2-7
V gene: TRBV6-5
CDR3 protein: CASSPGRAGAREQYF
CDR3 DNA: TGTGCCAGCAGCCCCGGGAGAGCGGGGGCCCGGGAGCAGTACTTC

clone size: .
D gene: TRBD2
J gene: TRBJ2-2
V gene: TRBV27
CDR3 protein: CASSLRFGTSGSDKGTGELFF
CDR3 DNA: TGTGCCAGCAGTTTAAGGTTCGGGACTAGCGGGAGTGATAAAGGCACCGGGGAGCTGTTTTTT

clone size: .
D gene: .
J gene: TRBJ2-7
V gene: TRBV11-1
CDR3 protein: CASSLGGSYEQYF
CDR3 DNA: TGTGCCAGCAGCTTAGGTGGGTCCTACGAGCAGTACTTC

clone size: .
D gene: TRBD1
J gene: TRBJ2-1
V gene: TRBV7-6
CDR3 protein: CASSMRTGRSNEQFF
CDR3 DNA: TGTGCCAGCAGCATGAGGACAGGGCGAAGCAATGAGCAGTTCTTC

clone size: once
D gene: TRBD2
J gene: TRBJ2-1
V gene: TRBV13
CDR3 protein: CASSLRESGALQFF
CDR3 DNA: TGTGCCAGCAGCTTGAGGGAGAGCGGGGCCTTGCAGTTCTTC

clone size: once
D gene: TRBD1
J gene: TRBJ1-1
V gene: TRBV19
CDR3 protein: CASSTDRGGEAFF
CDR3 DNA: TGTGCCAGTAGCACCGACAGGGGAGGTGAAGCTTTCTTT

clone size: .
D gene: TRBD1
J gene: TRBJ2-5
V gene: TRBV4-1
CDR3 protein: CASSPQQGFETQYF
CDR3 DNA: TGCGCCAGCAGCCCTCAACAGGGGTTCGAGACCCAGTACTTC

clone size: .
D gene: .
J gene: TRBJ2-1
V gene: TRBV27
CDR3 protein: CASSEGSHNEQFF
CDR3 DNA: TGTGCCAGCAGTGAAGGAAGCCACAATGAGCAGTTCTTC

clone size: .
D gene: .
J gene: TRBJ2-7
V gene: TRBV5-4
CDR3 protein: CASSDRDSPRYF
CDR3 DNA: TGTGCCAGCAGCGACCGGGACTCCCCTCGTTACTTC